This section outlines one TCR beta chain sequence together with its context. The data stem from a study of cytomegalovirus exposure and HLA in healthy donors. J lost 4 bases, V lost 4 bases, and 6 bases had no gene match. The CDR3 is made up of 14 amino acids. The germline gives CDR1 SGHDT, CDR2 YYEEEE. Repertoires were generated with immunoSEQ multiplex PCR, while TCRdb's copy carries only in-frame clones and drops some. The sample consists of 250,000 or so clones, nearly 90% of them appearing once. This chain uses TRBV5-6 with TRBJ2-5; TRBD2 matches at 8 bases. The sequenced material came from PBMCs. This receptor was taken from a woman between 18 and 29 years old in good health and CMV-seronegative. CDR3 amino acids: CASSPGLVAETQYF. The CDR3 DNA reads as TGTGCCAGCAGCCCGGGACTAGTAGCAGAGACCCAGTACTTC.